This TCR beta chain was profiled in a study of cytomegalovirus exposure and HLA in healthy donors. The PCR was carried out with 60 Vbeta primers and 13 Jbeta primers. TCRdb keeps only in-frame clones here, not all; method: immunoSEQ multiplex PCR. The table shows 180,000 or so clones, with roughly 80% occurring only once. Specimen: PBMCs. The clonotype originates from a woman in her thirties or forties in good health and CMV-seropositive.

The CDR3 DNA reads TGTGCCAGCAGCTTAGAATTAGGCGGACACTACAATGAGCAGTTCTTC. Residues: CASSLELGGHYNEQFF. The chain recombines TRBV11-2 with TRBJ2-1; D might be TRBD1 (5 bases). From germline, CDR1 is SGHAT and CDR2 FQNNGV. Deletions cut 0 bases from V and 3 bases from J, with 12 bases between. CDR3 length: 16 amino acids.